The 3 T cell receptor beta chains in this list originate from one sample, sequenced in a study of blood T cell repertoires in COVID-19. The table came from immunoSEQ multiplex PCR; TCRdb's copy has only in-frame clones and leaves some out. Of 110,000 or so clones in the sample, 85% to 90% are singletons; the top ten hold 4% to 5.5%. Sample: peripheral blood. These receptors were taken from a woman aged 45-60 years with acute or convalescent COVID-19.

The chain employs TRBV10-2 and TRBJ2-2; 7 nucleotides agree with TRBD1. The germline gives CDR1 WSHSY, CDR2 SAAADI. The CDR3 has 16 residues. Trimming took 9 bases from V and 0 from J; bases not matched to a gene: 10. This CDR3 reads CASTRFGTANTGELFF. Here the CDR3 DNA reads TGCGCCAGTACACGCTTCGGGACAGCGAACACCGGGGAGCTGTTTTTT.

The rearrangement links TRBV7-3 to TRBJ2-1; 12 positions agree with TRBD2. CDR3 length: 16 residues. J gave up 2 bases and V 5 bases, and 4 bases lay outside the gene matches. Germline CDR1 is SGHTA and CDR2 is FQGTGA. The CDR3 loop is CASSPSGGAAYNEQFF. In nucleotides, the CDR3 is TGTGCCAGCAGCCCTAGCGGGGGGGCCGCCTACAATGAGCAGTTCTTC.

The chain employs TRBV4-2 and TRBJ1-5, with 9 bases lining up with TRBD1. The CDR3 length is 16 residues. CDR1 is LGHNA and CDR2 is YNFKEQ in the germline V gene. The V and J ends lost 4 bases and 3 bases, in that order; junction bases with no gene match: 7. CDR3 loop: CASSPDRGLDNQPQHF. The CDR3 DNA reads TGTGCCAGCAGCCCGGACAGGGGCTTAGACAATCAGCCCCAGCATTTT.